These 23 T cell receptor beta chains were all obtained from the same sample, sequenced in a study of blood T cell repertoires in COVID-19. Some clones are missing from TCRdb's copy, which holds only in-frame ones; the method was immunoSEQ multiplex PCR. The sample shows about 100,000 clones, 85% of them seen only once. The material sequenced was peripheral blood. The receptor set was obtained from a man over 45 with active or convalescent COVID-19.

This chain joins TRBV3-1 (or the pseudogene TRBV3-2) and TRBJ2-1; TRBD2 agrees at 14 bases. The CDR3 extends over 17 amino acids. The germline V gene encodes CDR1 LGHDT and CDR2 YNNKEL (reference sequence). V was pared by 3 bases and J by 8 bases, with 9 bases of the junction left unmatched. DNA for the CDR3: TGTGCCAGCAGCCAGCCACGGACTAGCGGGAGGTACGATGAGCAGTTCTTC. Translated: CASSQPRTSGRYDEQFF.

In this sample, this clone turned up once. The chain couples TRBV5-1 to TRBJ2-3, with D possibly being TRBD2 (5 bases). From germline, CDR1 is SGHRS and CDR2 YFSETQ. The CDR3 contains 15 residues. V lost 0 bases and J 0 bases, leaving 8 bases between the germline ends. The CDR3 DNA reads as TGCGCCAGCAGCTTGGGGGTAGCGAGCACAGATACGCAGTATTTT. It translates to CASSLGVASTDTQYF.

The genes are TRBV11-2 and TRBJ1-4, with D hard to call. The CDR3 covers 13 residues. The V gene lost 4 bases and the J gene lost 7 bases, with 10 bases spanning the gap. Germline V gives CDR1 SGHAT, CDR2 FQNNGV. The CDR3 nucleotides read TGTGCCAGCAGCTCCGTGATCGGTGAAAAACTGTTTTTT. This translates into CASSSVIGEKLFF.

The chain combines TRBV19 with TRBJ2-3, with 9 bases aligning to TRBD2. Germline-derived CDR1 and CDR2 are LNHDA and SQIVND (reference sequence). Trimming at V came to 6 bases and at J to 6 bases, leaving 13 bases not matched to a gene. The CDR3 totals 16 residues. The CDR3 sequence: CASSVSSGSFSDTQYF. CDR3 in DNA: TGTGCCAGTAGCGTTAGTAGCGGGAGTTTCTCTGATACGCAGTATTTT.

The rearrangement joins TRBV2 to TRBJ2-5; 12 positions match TRBD2. V was clipped by 5 bases and J by 5 bases; unmatched bases: 6. This CDR3 spans 15 amino acids. Germline V lookup: CDR1 SNHLY, CDR2 FYNNEI. This CDR3 is CASSMLAGGRETQYF. CDR3 nucleotide sequence: TGTGCCAGCAGTATGCTAGCGGGAGGGAGGGAGACCCAGTACTTC.

This rearrangement joins TRBV2 to TRBJ1-1; 12 nucleotides align to TRBD1. The CDR3 is 13 amino acids. V shed 3 bases, J shed 9 bases, and the junction held 2 bases outside the gene matches. Germline V CDR1 and CDR2: SNHLY, FYNNEI. The DNA of the CDR3 is TGTGCCAGCAGTGAGGGACAGGGGGCGAAAGCTTTCTTT. Protein sequence: CASSEGQGAKAFF.

The chain employs TRBV7-3 and TRBJ1-1; D perhaps matches TRBD1 (6 bases). Trimming cost V 6 bases and J 5 bases, with 13 bases left between them. The CDR3 covers 13 residues. Germline V gene sequence: CDR1 SGHTA, CDR2 FQGTGA. Here the CDR3 reads CASRSGQLTEAFF. The CDR3 DNA sequence: TGTGCCAGCAGGTCCGGACAGTTAACTGAAGCTTTCTTT. The whole variable domain, filled in from reference TRBV7-3 and TRBJ1-1, reads GAGVSQTPSNKVTEKGKYVELRCDPISGHTALYWYRQSLGQGPEFLIYFQGTGAADDSGLPNDRFFAVRPEGSVSTLKIQRTERGDSAVYLCASRSGQLTEAFFGQGTRLTVV.

This CDR3 reads CASSLKSAGGLAGVRAPYEQYF. CDR3 DNA: TGTGCCAGCAGCTTAAAGTCCGCGGGAGGACTAGCGGGAGTTCGGGCCCCCTACGAGCAGTACTTC. The chain combines TRBV7-3 with TRBJ2-7; 13 bases fit TRBD2. Per the germline V gene, CDR1 is SGHTA and CDR2 is FQGTGA. The V gene end was trimmed by 1 base and the J gene end by 2 bases; junction bases not matched to a gene: 20. The CDR3 loop spans 22 amino acids.

The chain is built from TRBV4-1 and TRBJ2-3; 11 nucleotides agree with TRBD2. Germline assignment: CDR1 MGHRA and CDR2 YSYEKL. Trimming removed 0 bases from V and 2 bases from J; junction bases left unmatched: 7. The CDR3 is made up of 18 amino acids. CDR3 sequence (DNA): TGCGCCAGCAGCCAAGATATGGCTAGCGGGAGGACCACAGATACGCAGTATTTT. This gives the protein CASSQDMASGRTTDTQYF.

V gene TRBV5-1 combines with J gene TRBJ1-6; 11 nucleotides align to TRBD1. With V trimmed by 3 bases and J by 9 bases, 8 bases remained unmatched. There are 16 residues in the CDR3. Germline CDR1 SGHRS, CDR2 YFSETQ. The CDR3 loop reads CASSSETGTGGSPLHF. CDR3 coding DNA: TGCGCCAGCAGCTCAGAAACCGGGACAGGGGGTTCACCCCTCCACTTT.

This clone was observed a handful of times. V and J are TRBV5-1 and TRBJ2-1; D is perhaps TRBD2 (5 bases). Germline V lookup: CDR1 SGHRS, CDR2 YFSETQ. V shed 4 bases and J shed 3 bases, with 8 bases lying between them. This CDR3 comprises 13 residues. The DNA of the CDR3 is TGCGCCAGCAGCGATGGACTCTACAATGAGCAGTTCTTC. This encodes CASSDGLYNEQFF.

This chain uses TRBV2 with TRBJ2-2; 15 bases map to TRBD2. There are 15 residues in the CDR3. The junction had 1 base not matched to a gene; V was cut back by 6 bases and J by 5 bases. Germline V CDR1 and CDR2: SNHLY, FYNNEI. The CDR3 sequence is CASSGTSGRTGELFF. The CDR3 DNA sequence: TGTGCCAGCAGCGGGACTAGCGGGAGGACCGGGGAGCTGTTTTTT.

The chain employs TRBV30 and TRBJ2-7, with a tentative D call TRBD1 (5 bases). Germline V gene lookup returns CDR1 GTSNPN and CDR2 SVGIG (reference sequence). The ends were cut back, 0 bases at V and 5 bases at J, with 11 bases in the middle. The CDR3 has 13 residues. For the CDR3, the DNA is TGTGCCTGGAGTGTACTTACAGGCGACGAGCAGTACTTC. It codes for CAWSVLTGDEQYF.

The chain joins TRBV3-1 (or the pseudogene TRBV3-2) to TRBJ2-5; no reliable D call. There are 11 residues in the CDR3. Germline-derived CDR1 and CDR2 are LGHDT and YNNKEL (reference sequence). Trimming stripped 3 bases from V and 5 bases from J, with 4 bases between. For the CDR3, the DNA is TGTGCCAGCAGCCATGGCGAGACCCAGTACTTC. Its translation is CASSHGETQYF.

This chain links TRBV11-3 with TRBJ2-2; the D gene is possibly TRBD2 (5 bases). V lost 1 base and J 0 bases, leaving 21 bases between the germline ends. This CDR3 contains 20 residues. Germline CDR1 and CDR2: SGHNT and YENEEA. This CDR3 is CASSLVRLPGLTTNTGELFF. The CDR3 DNA is TGTGCCAGCAGCTTAGTTCGATTGCCGGGATTAACTACGAACACCGGGGAGCTGTTTTTT.

This clone appeared once. The genes are TRBV24-1 and TRBJ2-6; the D gene is possibly TRBD1 (5 bases). Germline CDR1 and CDR2: KGHDR and SFDVKD. The CDR3 sequence is 15 residues long. V was trimmed by 5 bases and J by 2 bases, leaving 9 bases between them. The CDR3 DNA reads as TGTGCCACCAGTGCCCAGGGTACTGGGGCCAACGTCCTGACTTTC. This gives the protein CATSAQGTGANVLTF.

The rearrangement uses TRBV5-1 and TRBJ2-7; 7 bases line up with TRBD2. CDR1 SGHRS and CDR2 YFSETQ come from the germline V gene. Trimming took 0 bases from V and 6 from J; bases not matched to a gene: 3. This CDR3 contains 13 residues. The CDR3 region has the DNA TGCGCCAGCAGCTTGGGACTAGCAATCGAGCAGTACTTC. It is translated as CASSLGLAIEQYF.

The rearrangement links TRBV19 to TRBJ2-4; D is possibly TRBD1 (6 bases). Trimming stripped 3 bases from V and 6 bases from J, with 9 bases between. This CDR3 has 13 amino acids. Germline assignment: CDR1 LNHDA and CDR2 SQIVND (reference sequence). This CDR3 is CASSIGTRNIQYF. Here the CDR3 DNA reads TGTGCCAGTAGTATTGGGACAAGAAACATTCAGTACTTC.

The CDR3 sequence is CATSDHRGGGYTF. The CDR3 bases are TGTGCCACCAGTGATCACAGGGGTGGCGGCTACACCTTC. The chain combines TRBV24-1 with TRBJ1-2; the match to TRBD1 covers 7 bases. The germline gives CDR1 KGHDR, CDR2 SFDVKD. Germline trimming cut 3 bases from V and 8 bases from J; bases unmatched to any gene: 5. The CDR3 is made up of 13 amino acids.

This chain connects TRBV18 to TRBJ2-1; TRBD2 matches 9 bases. Per germline, CDR1 KGHSH and CDR2 LQKENI. The CDR3 consists of 19 residues. The V segment lost 6 bases and the J segment 0 bases; nucleotides outside the gene matches: 15. This chain's CDR3 is CASSLTGTSFLSSYNEQFF. The CDR3 DNA follows: TGTGCCAGCTCCCTAACCGGGACTAGCTTCCTGAGCTCCTACAATGAGCAGTTCTTC.

This chain connects TRBV10-2 to TRBJ2-1; possibly TRBD2 for D (6 bases). V lost 10 bases and J lost 7, with 17 bases in between. The CDR3 spans 13 residues. The germline V gene encodes CDR1 WSHSY and CDR2 SAAADI. CDR3 in DNA: TGCGCCACCTCGCTTGCGGGAAATAATGAGCAGTTCTTC. This translates into CATSLAGNNEQFF.

This chain uses TRBV18 with TRBJ2-5, with D hard to call. Trimming left V 6 bases short and J 1 base short, with 3 bases between. The CDR3 extends over 11 amino acids. Germline assignment: CDR1 KGHSH and CDR2 LQKENI. This CDR3 reads CASSVQETQYF. In DNA form, the CDR3 reads TGTGCCAGCTCCGTCCAAGAGACCCAGTACTTC.

The chain recombines TRBV6-2 or TRBV6-3 with TRBJ2-5; D call uncertain. Germline CDR1 reads MNHEY; CDR2 reads SVGEGT. There are 11 residues in the CDR3. V lost 5 bases and J 3 bases, leaving 4 bases between the germline ends. The CDR3 sequence is CASSAEETQYF. In DNA, the CDR3 is TGTGCCAGCAGTGCGGAAGAGACCCAGTACTTC.